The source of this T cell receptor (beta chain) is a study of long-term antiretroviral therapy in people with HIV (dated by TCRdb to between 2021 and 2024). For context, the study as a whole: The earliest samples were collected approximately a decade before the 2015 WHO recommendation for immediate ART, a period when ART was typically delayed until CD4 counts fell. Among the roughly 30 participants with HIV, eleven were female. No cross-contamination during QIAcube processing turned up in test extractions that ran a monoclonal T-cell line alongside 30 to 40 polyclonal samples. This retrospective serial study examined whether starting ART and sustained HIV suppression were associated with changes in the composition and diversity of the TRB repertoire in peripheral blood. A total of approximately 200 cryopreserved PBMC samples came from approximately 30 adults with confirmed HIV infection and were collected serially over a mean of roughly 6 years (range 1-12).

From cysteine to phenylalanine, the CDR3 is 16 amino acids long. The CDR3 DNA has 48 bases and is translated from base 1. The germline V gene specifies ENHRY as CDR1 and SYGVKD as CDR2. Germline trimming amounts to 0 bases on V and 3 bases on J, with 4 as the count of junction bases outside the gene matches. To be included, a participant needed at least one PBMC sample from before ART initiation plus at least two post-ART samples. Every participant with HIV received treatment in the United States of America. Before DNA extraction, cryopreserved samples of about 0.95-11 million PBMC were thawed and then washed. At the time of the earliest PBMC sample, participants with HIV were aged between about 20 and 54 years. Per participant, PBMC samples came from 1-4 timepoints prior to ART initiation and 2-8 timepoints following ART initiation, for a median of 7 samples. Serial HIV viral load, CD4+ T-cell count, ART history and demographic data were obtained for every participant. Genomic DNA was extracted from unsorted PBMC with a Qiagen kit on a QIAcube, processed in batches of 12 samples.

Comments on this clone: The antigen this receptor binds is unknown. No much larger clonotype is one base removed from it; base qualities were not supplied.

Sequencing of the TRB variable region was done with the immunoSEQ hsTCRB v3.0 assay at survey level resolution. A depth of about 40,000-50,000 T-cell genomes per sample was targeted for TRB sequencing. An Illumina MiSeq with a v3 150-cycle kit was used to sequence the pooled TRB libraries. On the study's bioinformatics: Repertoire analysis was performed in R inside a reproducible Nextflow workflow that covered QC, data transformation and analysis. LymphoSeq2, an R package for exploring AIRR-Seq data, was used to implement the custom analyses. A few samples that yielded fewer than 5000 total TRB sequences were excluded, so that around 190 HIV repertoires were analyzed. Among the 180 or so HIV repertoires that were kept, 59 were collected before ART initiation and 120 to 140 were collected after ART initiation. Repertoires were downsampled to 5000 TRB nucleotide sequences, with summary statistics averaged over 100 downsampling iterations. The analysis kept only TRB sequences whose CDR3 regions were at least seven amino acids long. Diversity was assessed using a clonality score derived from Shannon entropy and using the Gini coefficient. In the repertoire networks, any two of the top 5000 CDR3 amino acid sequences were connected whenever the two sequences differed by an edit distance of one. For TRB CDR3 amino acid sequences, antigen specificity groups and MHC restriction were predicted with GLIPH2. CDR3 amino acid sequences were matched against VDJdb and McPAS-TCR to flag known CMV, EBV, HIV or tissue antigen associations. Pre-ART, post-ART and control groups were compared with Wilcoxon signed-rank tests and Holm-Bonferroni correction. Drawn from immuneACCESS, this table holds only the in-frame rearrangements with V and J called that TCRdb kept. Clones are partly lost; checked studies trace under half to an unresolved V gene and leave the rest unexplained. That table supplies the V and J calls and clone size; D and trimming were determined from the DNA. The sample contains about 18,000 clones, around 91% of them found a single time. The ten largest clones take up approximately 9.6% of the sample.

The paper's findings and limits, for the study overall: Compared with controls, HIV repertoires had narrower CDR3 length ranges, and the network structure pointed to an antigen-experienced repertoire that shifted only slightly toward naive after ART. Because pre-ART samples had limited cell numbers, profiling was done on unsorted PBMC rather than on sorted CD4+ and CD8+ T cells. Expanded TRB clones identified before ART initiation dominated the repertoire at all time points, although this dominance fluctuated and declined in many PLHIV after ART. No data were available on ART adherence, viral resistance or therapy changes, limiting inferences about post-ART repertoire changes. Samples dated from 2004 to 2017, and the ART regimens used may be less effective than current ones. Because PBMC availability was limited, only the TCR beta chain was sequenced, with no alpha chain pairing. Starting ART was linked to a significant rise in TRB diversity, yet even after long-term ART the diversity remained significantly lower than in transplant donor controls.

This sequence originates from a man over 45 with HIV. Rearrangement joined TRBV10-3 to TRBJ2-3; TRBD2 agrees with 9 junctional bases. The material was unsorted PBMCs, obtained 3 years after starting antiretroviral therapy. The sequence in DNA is TGTGCCATCAGTGAGTCTGGCGGGGGGGGAACAGATACGCAGTATTTT. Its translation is CAISESGGGGTDTQYF.